What follows are 10 T cell receptor beta chains derived from one specimen sequenced in a study of shared clonotypes between healthy human individuals. Only in-frame clones appear in the TCRdb table, and some are missing; sequencing was by immunoSEQ multiplex PCR. The profile shows about 1 million clones, about 80% of them singletons. Material: memory CD4+ T cells sorted from blood. Subset reported: CD45RA-negative fraction. These receptors were collected from a man aged 18 to 30 in good health.

The genes are TRBV11-3 and TRBJ1-5, with a possible D match to TRBD1 (5 bases). In germline, CDR1 is SGHNT, CDR2 YENEEA. The length of the CDR3 is 15 residues. The V and J ends lost 0 bases and 2 bases respectively, with 8 bases between them. This CDR3 reads CASSLEVGGNQPQHF. In DNA, the CDR3 is TGTGCCAGCAGCTTAGAGGTGGGGGGCAATCAGCCCCAGCATTTT. Using reference TRBV11-3 and TRBJ1-5 for the parts outside the CDR3, the full variable domain is EAGVVQSPRYKIIEKKQPVAFWCNPISGHNTLYWYLQNLGQGPELLIRYENEEAVDDSQLPKDRFSAERLKGVDSTLKIQPAELGDSAVYLCASSLEVGGNQPQHFGDGTRLSIL.

The CDR3 region is CASSLQGGKNYGYTF. CDR3 sequence (DNA): TGTGCCAGCAGCTTACAGGGAGGGAAGAACTATGGCTACACCTTC. V gene TRBV11-2 combines with J gene TRBJ1-2; a weak D match, TRBD1 (5 bases). Trimming left V 2 bases short and J 2 bases short, with 12 bases between. Germline V gene data show CDR1 as SGHAT and CDR2 as FQNNGV. This CDR3 is built from 15 residues.

V gene TRBV5-4 combines with J gene TRBJ2-2; 14 bases agree with TRBD2. There are 16 residues in the CDR3. CDR1 is SGHNT, CDR2 YYREEE, per germline (reference sequence). After removal of 4 bases from V and 4 bases from J, the junction contained 3 bases not matched to a gene. The CDR3 reads CASSRGLAGATGELFF. CDR3 DNA: TGTGCCAGCAGCAGGGGACTAGCGGGAGCCACCGGGGAGCTGTTTTTT.

The V and J genes are TRBV19 and TRBJ1-5; D remains unclear. The ends were cut back, 7 bases at V and 0 bases at J, with 10 bases in the middle. The CDR3 runs to 14 residues. Looked up from germline, CDR1 is LNHDA and CDR2 is SQIVND (reference sequence). CDR3 DNA sequence: TGTGCCAGTACACACGGAAATAGCAATCAGCCCCAGCATTTT. It encodes CASTHGNSNQPQHF.

This chain connects TRBV7-2 to TRBJ2-5, with D possibly matching TRBD2 (5 bases). Trimming took 1 base from V and 1 from J, leaving 10 bases between them. The CDR3 sequence is 15 residues long. Germline assignment: CDR1 SGHTA and CDR2 FQGNSA. The CDR3 coding sequence is TGTGCCAGCAGCTTAGAACAGACTACCCAAGAGACCCAGTACTTC. This sequence encodes CASSLEQTTQETQYF.

The chain is built from TRBV5-1 and TRBJ2-3; D is uncertain. CDR1 and CDR2 from the germline V gene are SGHRS and YFSETQ. Trimming took 1 base from V and 4 from J, leaving 4 bases between them. CDR3 length equals 12 residues. The CDR3 coding sequence is TGCGCCAGCAGCTTGAACTCAGATACGCAGTATTTT. Translating gives CASSLNSDTQYF.

The chain uses TRBV14 and TRBJ2-3, with D maybe TRBD1 (6 bases). Germline V gives CDR1 SGHDN, CDR2 FVKESK. V dropped 2 bases and J dropped 2 bases, with 17 bases sitting between them. CDR3 length: 17 residues. CDR3: CASSQKRTALPTDTQYF. The CDR3 DNA reads as TGTGCCAGCAGCCAAAAGAGGACAGCCTTACCCACAGATACGCAGTATTTT. The variable domain in full, with the rest retrieved from reference TRBV14 and TRBJ2-3, is EAGVTQFPSHSVIEKGQTVTLRCDPISGHDNLYWYRRVMGKEIKFLLHFVKESKQDESGMPNNRFLAERTGGTYSTLKVQPAELEDSGVYFCASSQKRTALPTDTQYFGPGTRLTVL.

The CDR3 bases are TGCGCCAGCAGCACCCTCGGGGGGACCGGGGAGCTGTTTTTT. This translates into CASSTLGGTGELFF. The chain is built from TRBV5-1 and TRBJ2-2, with 7 bases identical to TRBD2. The CDR3 is made up of 14 amino acids. Trimming took 4 bases from V and 5 from J; bases not matched to a gene: 5. CDR1 is SGHRS and CDR2 is YFSETQ in the germline V gene.

The gene calls are TRBV4-1 and TRBJ2-1; 10 bases map to TRBD1. Germline V gene sequence: CDR1 MGHRA, CDR2 YSYEKL. The CDR3 loop spans 15 amino acids. The V gene end was trimmed by 4 bases and the J gene end by 3 bases; junction bases not matched to a gene: 3. The CDR3 is CASSPRTGGYNEQFF. CDR3 coding DNA: TGCGCCAGCAGCCCGCGGACAGGGGGCTACAATGAGCAGTTCTTC.

In regard to this clone: The junction departs from the called germline gene at one end, perhaps through a read error. At the DNA level, this CDR3 is encoded by other sequences in the same sample as well. The rearrangement uses TRBV15 and TRBJ2-7; D is perhaps TRBD1 (6 bases). CDR3 length: 15 amino acids. The germline V gene encodes CDR1 LNHNV and CDR2 YYDKDF (reference sequence). The CDR3 loop is CATSREPRDTNEQYF. CDR3 nucleotides: TGTGCCACCAGCAGGGAACCCCGGGACACAAACGAGCAGTATTTC.